A selection of T cell receptor beta chains follows, all from one sample in a study of blood T cell repertoires in COVID-19. Data came from immunoSEQ multiplex PCR; TCRdb stores just in-frame clones and leaves some out. The table shows 250,000 to 400,000 clones, with approximately 88% occurring only once. The sequenced material came from peripheral blood. The receptors were sampled from a young woman with COVID-19, enrolled during active disease. The CDR3 runs from the conserved cysteine through the conserved F or W. D genes are given only for firm matches. For some rows the clone size is stated as once, few or many, or as a class when expanded; others skip it.

D gene,clone size,V gene,J gene,CDR3 DNA,CDR3 protein
NA,NA,TRBV28,TRBJ1-5,TGTGCCAGCAGTTCTATAAATAGGTTGGCAGGGGATCAGCCCCAGCATTTT,CASSSINRLAGDQPQHF
TRBD1,once,TRBV7-8,TRBJ2-2,TGTGCCAGCAGCTTAGTTGGGACAGGGGCGACCGGGGAGCTGTTTTTT,CASSLVGTGATGELFF
TRBD2,once,TRBV3-1/TRBV3-2,TRBJ2-1,TGTGCCAGCAGCCCCGGACTAGCGGCCTCCTACAATGAGCAGTTCTTC,CASSPGLAASYNEQFF
TRBD1,once,TRBV28,TRBJ1-1,TGTGCCAGCAGTTTCCCGGACAGGGAAGTCGCTTTCTTT,CASSFPDREVAFF
NA,NA,TRBV6-5,TRBJ2-5,TGTGCCAGCAGTTACTCTTGGAGGTTTGGAGAGACCCAGTACTTC,CASSYSWRFGETQYF
TRBD1,NA,TRBV6-5,TRBJ2-3,TGTGCCAGCAGCGCAGGGGGCGCCGGCACAGATACGCAGTATTTT,CASSAGGAGTDTQYF
TRBD2,NA,TRBV29-1,TRBJ2-3,TGCAGCGTTCCCACTAGCGGGAGCTGGGATACGCAGTATTTT,CSVPTSGSWDTQYF
NA,NA,TRBV19,TRBJ2-3,TGTGCCAGTAGCTCCCACGGGAGCGGACGGCCAGCTACGCAGTATTTT,CASSSHGSGRPATQYF
TRBD1,NA,TRBV5-1,TRBJ1-2,TGCGCCAGCAGCTTGGCGGGACAGGGCGGTGGCTACACCTTC,CASSLAGQGGGYTF
NA,NA,TRBV2,TRBJ2-3,TGTGCCAGCAGTGAAGATCCGGGTACGCAGTATTTT,CASSEDPGTQYF
NA,NA,TRBV3-1/TRBV3-2,TRBJ2-3,TGTGCCAGCGGCGGGGACTTCACAGATACGCAGTATTTT,CASGGDFTDTQYF
NA,NA,TRBV27,TRBJ2-3,TGTGCCAGCAGTCGCTGGGGGGGCCTCGCGCAGTATTTT,CASSRWGGLAQYF
NA,NA,TRBV3-1/TRBV3-2,TRBJ2-1,TGTGCCAGCAGCTGGGCGGGCTCCTACAATGAGCAGTTCTTC,CASSWAGSYNEQFF
TRBD1,NA,TRBV2,TRBJ2-2,TGTGCCAGCACAGGACAGGGGGCTGGTACCGGGGAGCTGTTTTTT,CASTGQGAGTGELFF
TRBD1,NA,TRBV5-6,TRBJ2-1,TGTGCCAGCAGCTGGGACCTTGGACAGGGGCTGTACAATGAGCAGTTCTTC,CASSWDLGQGLYNEQFF
NA,NA,TRBV2,TRBJ2-5,TGTGCCAGCAGTAAGGACTGGGAAGAGACCCAGTACTTC,CASSKDWEETQYF
NA,NA,TRBV2,TRBJ1-6,TGTGCCAGCAGTGACCGGGGTATAGATAATTCACCCCTCCACTTT,CASSDRGIDNSPLHF
TRBD1,NA,TRBV5-1,TRBJ2-1,TGCGCCAGCAGCTTCGAGGGGTCAGGGGGCAGTTCGTTCTTC,CASSFEGSGGSSFF
TRBD1,NA,TRBV7-9,TRBJ2-7,TGTGCCAGCAGCCTCGACAGGGGTCCTCACGAGCAGTACTTC,CASSLDRGPHEQYF
TRBD1,NA,TRBV5-1,TRBJ1-4,TGCGCCAGCAGCGCCTACTGGACAGGGGATGAAAAACTGTTTTTT,CASSAYWTGDEKLFF
NA,NA,TRBV7-2,TRBJ2-1,TGTGCCAGCAGACAGGCCCTAAACAATGAGCAGTTCTTC,CASRQALNNEQFF
NA,NA,TRBV7-9,TRBJ1-2,TGTGCCAGCAGCTCAGCAACCCGAGGGAGAAGCGCTAACTATGGCTACACCTTC,CASSSATRGRSANYGYTF
NA,NA,TRBV6-5,TRBJ1-2,TGTGCCAGCAGCTTTACACCAGAACATGGCTACACCTTC,CASSFTPEHGYTF
NA,few,TRBV27,TRBJ1-5,TGTGCCAGCATCCCTGGGGGGTCGTGGAACAATCAGCCCCAGCATTTT,CASIPGGSWNNQPQHF
TRBD1,NA,TRBV24-1,TRBJ2-3,TGTGCCACCAGTGTCGGGACAGGGGGCACAGATACGCAGTATTTT,CATSVGTGGTDTQYF
NA,NA,TRBV18,TRBJ1-1,TGTGCCAGCTCACAACTCCAGGAAAGAACTGAAGCTTTCTTT,CASSQLQERTEAFF